The 27 T cell receptor beta chains below were found in one sample sequenced in a study of T cells after yellow fever vaccination. Via MiXCR, TCRdb re-called the 5' RACE reads, giving one row per CDR3 protein. In the table there are approximately 240,000 distinct CDR3 sequences, 3.6% of which are singletons. The sample consisted of PBMCs, taken 15 days after the yellow fever booster vaccination. The receptors derive from a man aged 18 to 35 who received the YFV17D yellow fever vaccine.

This rearrangement joins TRBV18 to TRBJ1-3; D gene uncertain. Germline V gene lookup returns CDR1 KGHSH and CDR2 LQKENI. The CDR3 has 17 amino acids. The V end lost 0 bases, the J end lost 0 bases, and 12 bases lay between the germline ends. The DNA for the CDR3 is TGTGCCAGCTCACCACCGGTTGGCGGCAGCTCTGGAAACACCATATATTTT. Encoded protein: CASSPPVGGSSGNTIYF.

This clonotype was counted many times. The rearrangement joins TRBV20-1 to TRBJ1-2; no clear D. This CDR3 has 18 residues. Germline CDR1 and CDR2: DFQATT and SNEGSKA (reference sequence). V shed 2 bases and J shed 0 bases, with 22 bases lying between them. CDR3 sequence: CSARHRSVQRSTNYGYTF. The CDR3 nucleotides read TGCAGTGCTAGACATCGAAGTGTGCAGCGATCAACTAACTATGGCTACACCTTC.

This chain joins TRBV4-1 and TRBJ1-2; 8 nucleotides line up with TRBD1. This CDR3 region has 16 residues. The V segment lost 4 bases and the J segment 5 bases; nucleotides outside the gene matches: 12. Germline CDR1 and CDR2: MGHRA and YSYEKL. The CDR3 DNA sequence: TGCGCCAGCAGCCCTAGTCTTCAACAGGGGGGATATGGCTACACCTTC. It specifies CASSPSLQQGGYGYTF.

This clonotype was recorded many times. The chain carries TRBV16 and TRBJ1-4, with 10 bases lining up with TRBD1. The length of the CDR3 is 15 residues. Germline CDR1 KGHSY, CDR2 FQNENV. V was pared by 4 bases and J by 5 bases, with 4 bases of the junction left unmatched. The CDR3 reads CASSRRDRGNEKLFF. CDR3 DNA sequence: TGTGCCAGCAGCCGACGGGACAGGGGAAATGAAAAACTGTTTTTT.

At least ten counts were recorded for this clonotype. The gene calls are TRBV9 and TRBJ1-5; the match to TRBD1 covers 8 bases. This CDR3 contains 14 residues. V trimming: 3 bases; J trimming: 6 bases; junction bases outside the gene matches: 5. Per germline, CDR1 SGDLS and CDR2 YYNGEE. CDR3 DNA sequence: TGTGCCAGCAGCGAGACAGGGGCGGGTCAGCCCCAGCATTTT. This gives the protein CASSETGAGQPQHF.

This clonotype was observed many times. The chain employs TRBV5-6 and TRBJ1-5, with D perhaps matching TRBD1 (5 bases). Germline V gives CDR1 SGHDT, CDR2 YYEEEE. The CDR3 consists of 14 residues. V shed 4 bases and J shed 2 bases, with 10 bases lying between them. As DNA, the CDR3 is TGTGCCAGCAGCCCAATGGGGGGCAATCAGCCCCAGCATTTT. Its protein is CASSPMGGNQPQHF.

This clonotype showed up many times. The chain has TRBV7-2 and TRBJ2-5; 8 bases are shared with TRBD2. The junction had 11 bases not matched to a gene; V was cut back by 1 base and J by 1 base. This CDR3 has 18 residues. From germline, CDR1 is SGHTA and CDR2 FQGNSA. As DNA, the CDR3 is TGTGCCAGCAGCTTAGGGCAAGCGGGGGTGATCCGCCAAGAGACCCAGTACTTC. It specifies CASSLGQAGVIRQETQYF.

The chain uses TRBV18 and TRBJ1-5; 9 positions match TRBD1. The CDR3 covers 15 residues. J was trimmed by 4 bases and V by 4 bases; bases with no gene match: 5. CDR1 and CDR2 from the germline V gene are KGHSH and LQKENI. CDR3 in DNA: TGTGCCAGCTCACAGGGGACAGGGCGTAATCAGCCCCAGCATTTT. Translating it yields CASSQGTGRNQPQHF.

This clonotype occurred many times. The rearrangement uses TRBV7-9 and TRBJ2-7; D unresolved. The CDR3 is 12 amino acids. V dropped 0 bases and J dropped 4 bases, with 4 bases sitting between them. Germline CDR1 reads SEHNR; CDR2 reads FQNEAQ (reference sequence). The CDR3 DNA reads as TGTGCCAGCAGCTTAGCGGAATACGAGCAGTACTTC. Translating gives CASSLAEYEQYF. Drawing the rest from reference TRBV7-9 and TRBJ2-7, the complete variable domain is DTGVSQNPRHKITKRGQNVTFRCDPISEHNRLYWYRQTLGQGPEFLTYFQNEAQLEKSRLLSDRFSAERPKGSFSTLEIQRTEQGDSAMYLCASSLAEYEQYFGPGTRLTVT.

This clonotype was observed many times. The V and J genes are TRBV12-3 or TRBV12-4 and TRBJ1-5, with D unclear. The CDR3 is 19 amino acids. V shed 2 bases and J shed 0 bases, with 20 bases lying between them. The DNA for the CDR3 is TGTGCCAGCAGTTTATCAGGTTCGGGGTCAGCCGATAGCAATCAGCCCCAGCATTTT. Encoded protein: CASSLSGSGSADSNQPQHF.

This clonotype was picked up many times. The genes are TRBV5-5 and TRBJ1-5, with TRBD1 identical over 8 bases. There are 16 residues in the CDR3. Losses at the gene ends were 5 bases for V and 0 bases for J; bases not matched to a gene: 7. From germline, CDR1 is SGHKS and CDR2 YYEKEE (reference sequence). The chain's CDR3 is CASRLGQGYSNQPQHF. CDR3 DNA sequence: TGTGCCAGCAGGCTCGGACAGGGATATAGCAATCAGCCCCAGCATTTT.

This clonotype was counted at least ten times. This sequence joins TRBV28 and TRBJ2-5; the match to TRBD1 covers 8 bases. This CDR3 comprises 14 residues. The V and J ends lost 5 bases and 6 bases, in that order; junction bases with no gene match: 8. Looked up from germline, CDR1 is MDHEN and CDR2 is SYDVKM. In nucleotides, the CDR3 is TGTGCCAGCAGTAAAGAGACAGGGGCGCAGACCCAGTACTTC. This sequence encodes CASSKETGAQTQYF. Based on the CDR3 plus reference TRBV28 and TRBJ2-5, the full variable domain is DVKVTQSSRYLVKRTGEKVFLECVQDMDHENMFWYRQDPGLGLRLIYFSYDVKMKEKGDIPEGYSVSREKKERFSLILESASTNQTSMYLCASSKETGAQTQYFGPGTRLLVL.

This clonotype came up many times. The chain joins TRBV4-2 to TRBJ2-3, with unresolved D. The CDR3 is made up of 13 amino acids. V was trimmed by 2 bases and J by 3 bases, leaving 6 bases between them. Germline assignment: CDR1 LGHNA and CDR2 YNFKEQ. CDR3 coding DNA: TGTGCCAGCAGCCAATTCAGGACAGATACGCAGTATTTT. Protein product: CASSQFRTDTQYF.

In its sample, this clonotype was seen many times. The V gene is TRBV12-3 or TRBV12-4, the J gene TRBJ1-5, with no clear D. Trimming took off 3 bases at V and 6 bases at J, with 18 bases between the two ends. CDR3 length equals 16 residues. The CDR3 loop reads CASSLAPPSIGQPQHF. The CDR3 bases are TGTGCCAGCAGTTTGGCTCCGCCTTCCATCGGTCAGCCCCAGCATTTT.

This clonotype occurred many times. This chain joins TRBV5-1 and TRBJ2-3; 15 nucleotides line up with TRBD2. This CDR3 spans 17 amino acids. V trimming: 4 bases; J trimming: 3 bases; junction bases outside the gene matches: 6. Germline assignment: CDR1 SGHRS and CDR2 YFSETQ. Here the CDR3 DNA reads TGCGCCAGCAGCGCGGGGACTAGCGGGGGGATAACAGATACGCAGTATTTT. It specifies CASSAGTSGGITDTQYF. Drawing the rest from reference TRBV5-1 and TRBJ2-3, the complete variable domain is KAGVTQTPRYLIKTRGQQVTLSCSPISGHRSVSWYQQTPGQGLQFLFEYFSETQRNKGNFPGRFSGRQFSNSRSEMNVSTLELGDSALYLCASSAGTSGGITDTQYFGPGTRLTVL.

This clonotype was picked up many times. The gene calls are TRBV20-1 and TRBJ2-2; D unclear. The CDR3 totals 13 residues. The germline CDR1 and CDR2 sequences are DFQATT and SNEGSKA (reference sequence). Trimming took 2 bases from V and 0 from J, leaving 4 bases between them. The CDR3 DNA is TGCAGTGCTAGAACATCGAACACCGGGGAGCTGTTTTTT. Its protein product is CSARTSNTGELFF.

The sample holds many counts of this clonotype. The chain couples TRBV5-1 to TRBJ1-6; D gene uncertain. The CDR3 has 14 amino acids. The germline V and J ends were trimmed by 4 bases and 8 bases, with 13 bases remaining between them. Per the germline V gene, CDR1 is SGHRS and CDR2 is YFSETQ. The CDR3 protein is CASSLDGIDSPLHF. CDR3 sequence (DNA): TGCGCCAGCAGCCTAGACGGAATTGATTCACCCCTCCACTTT.

In its sample, this clonotype was seen many times. This sequence joins TRBV6-5 and TRBJ2-7; D gene ambiguous. The CDR3 spans 12 residues. Deletions cut 8 bases from V and 3 bases from J, with 11 bases between. Germline CDR1 reads MNHEY; CDR2 reads SVGAGI. The CDR3 DNA follows: TGTGCCAGCCGTGGGAAGGACTACGAGCAGTACGTC. Translating it yields CASRGKDYEQYV.

This clonotype was seen at least ten times. The chain recombines TRBV28 with TRBJ2-7; 8 bases match TRBD1. The V segment lost 4 bases and the J segment 4 bases; nucleotides outside the gene matches: 15. The CDR3 covers 17 residues. The germline V gene encodes CDR1 MDHEN and CDR2 SYDVKM. This CDR3 is CASSSGKGTGGLYEQYV. Written as DNA, the CDR3 is TGTGCCAGCAGTTCGGGGAAGGGGACAGGCGGTTTATACGAGCAGTACGTC.

The table lists this clonotype with many counts. The rearrangement joins TRBV5-1 to TRBJ1-4, with a weak D call TRBD1 (5 bases). The CDR3 length is 14 residues. Deletions cut 0 bases from V and 7 bases from J, with 10 bases between. Germline lookup yields CDR1 SGHRS and CDR2 YFSETQ. Here the CDR3 reads CASSLGGNSEKLFF. CDR3 nucleotide sequence: TGCGCCAGCAGCTTGGGGGGGAACTCTGAAAAACTGTTTTTT.

This clonotype was counted many times. V and J are TRBV5-1 and TRBJ2-1; 8 nucleotides line up with TRBD2. V shed 4 bases and J 9 bases; nucleotides not matched to a gene: 9. From germline, CDR1 is SGHRS and CDR2 YFSETQ. This CDR3 spans 14 amino acids. In DNA, the CDR3 is TGCGCCAGCAGCCGGACGGGGGGGGAGGGTGAGCAGTTCTTC. This translates into CASSRTGGEGEQFF.

This clonotype occurred many times. The genes are TRBV12-3 or TRBV12-4 and TRBJ2-5, with D perhaps TRBD1 or TRBD2 (5 bases each). V was cut by 3 bases and J by 5 bases, with 13 bases left in between. CDR3 length: 14 residues. CDR3: CASSFTGTWETQYF. The CDR3 DNA is TGTGCCAGCAGTTTCACCGGGACGTGGGAGACCCAGTACTTC.

This rearrangement joins TRBV7-9 to TRBJ1-5; D unclear. Trimming took 4 bases from V and 0 from J, leaving 7 bases between them. CDR1 and CDR2 (germline): SEHNR, FQNEAQ (reference sequence). This CDR3 is built from 14 residues. The CDR3 region is CASSSSGSNQPQHF. The CDR3 DNA reads TGTGCCAGCAGCTCGTCCGGTAGCAATCAGCCCCAGCATTTT.

This clonotype has at least ten counts. The V call is TRBV5-4, the J call TRBJ2-1; 9 nucleotides line up with TRBD2. V trimming: 3 bases; J trimming: 5 bases; junction bases outside the gene matches: 6. CDR3 length: 15 residues. Germline V gene sequence: CDR1 SGHNT, CDR2 YYREEE (reference sequence). Written as DNA, the CDR3 is TGTGCCAGCAGCTCCCAGACTAGCGGTGACAATGAGCAGTTCTTC. Protein product: CASSSQTSGDNEQFF.

This clonotype was observed at least ten times. The chain employs TRBV5-1 and TRBJ2-3; D uncertain. This CDR3 has 16 residues. Trimming pared 6 bases from V and 2 bases from J, leaving 19 bases between. Germline V gene sequence: CDR1 SGHRS, CDR2 YFSETQ. The CDR3 bases are TGCGCCAGCATCTCCGGGTCGTCGTTCGTCACAGATACGCAGTATTTT. Protein sequence: CASISGSSFVTDTQYF.

This clonotype was detected ten times or more. The chain couples TRBV7-2 to TRBJ2-7, with TRBD2 as a possible D gene (6 bases). Germline CDR1 reads SGHTA; CDR2 reads FQGNSA. The CDR3 spans 14 residues. Trimming pared 4 bases from V and 5 bases from J, leaving 15 bases between. The CDR3 spells CASSSDGTLDEQYF. The CDR3 region has the DNA TGTGCCAGCAGCTCTGACGGGACTCTAGACGAGCAGTACTTC.

The table lists this clonotype with many counts. The rearrangement links TRBV10-3 to TRBJ2-7; 7 nucleotides align to TRBD1. Germline CDR1 ENHRY, CDR2 SYGVKD. This CDR3 is built from 13 residues. With V trimmed by 4 bases and J by 6 bases, 6 bases remained unmatched. CDR3 DNA sequence: TGTGCCATCAGTGGACAGGGACCTGCCGAGCAGTACTTC. Translated: CAISGQGPAEQYF.